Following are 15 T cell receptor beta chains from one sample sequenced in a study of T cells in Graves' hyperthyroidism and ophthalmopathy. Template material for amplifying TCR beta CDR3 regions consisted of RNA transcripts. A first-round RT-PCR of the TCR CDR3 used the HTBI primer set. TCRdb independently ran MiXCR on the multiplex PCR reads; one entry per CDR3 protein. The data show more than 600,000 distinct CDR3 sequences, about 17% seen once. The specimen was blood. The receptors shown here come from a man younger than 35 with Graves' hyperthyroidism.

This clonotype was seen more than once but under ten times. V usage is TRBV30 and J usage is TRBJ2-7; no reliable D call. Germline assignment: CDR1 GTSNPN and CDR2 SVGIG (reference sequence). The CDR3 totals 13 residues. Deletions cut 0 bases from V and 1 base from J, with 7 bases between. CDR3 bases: TGTGCCTGGAGTGTTAAAGGTTCCTACGAGCAGTACTTC. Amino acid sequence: CAWSVKGSYEQYF.

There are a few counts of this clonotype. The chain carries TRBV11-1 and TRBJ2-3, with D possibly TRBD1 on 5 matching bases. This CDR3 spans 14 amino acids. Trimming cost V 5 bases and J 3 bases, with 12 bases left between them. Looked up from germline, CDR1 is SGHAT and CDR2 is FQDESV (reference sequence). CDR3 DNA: TGTGCCAGCAGCGTTCAGGGTTATACAGATACGCAGTATTTT. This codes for CASSVQGYTDTQYF.

The CDR3 DNA is TGTGCCAGCTCACCTGGGGGAACTGGGGATACGCAGTATTTT. It encodes CASSPGGTGDTQYF. V gene TRBV18 combines with J gene TRBJ2-3; D assignment may be TRBD1 or TRBD2 (5 bases each). The CDR3 covers 14 residues. Germline V gene data show CDR1 as KGHSH and CDR2 as LQKENI. Trimming shortened V by 3 bases and J by 6 bases, and 13 bases separated the two germline ends.

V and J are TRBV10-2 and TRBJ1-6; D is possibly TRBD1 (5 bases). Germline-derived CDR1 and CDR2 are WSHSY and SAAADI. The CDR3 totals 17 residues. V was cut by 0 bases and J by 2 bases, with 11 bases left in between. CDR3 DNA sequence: TGCGCCAGCAGTGAGTCGACTATGGGGGCCTATAATTCACCCCTCCACTTT. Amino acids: CASSESTMGAYNSPLHF.

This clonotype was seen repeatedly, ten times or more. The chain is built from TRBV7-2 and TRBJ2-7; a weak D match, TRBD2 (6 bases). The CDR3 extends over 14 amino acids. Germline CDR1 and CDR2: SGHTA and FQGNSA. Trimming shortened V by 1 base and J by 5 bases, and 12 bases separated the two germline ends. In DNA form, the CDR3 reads TGTGCCAGCAGCTTAGAAGGGGTAGCGGACGAGCAGTACTTC. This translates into CASSLEGVADEQYF.

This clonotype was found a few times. The DNA for the CDR3 is TGTGCCAGCAGCTTGGCTATGGTAGCGGGAGAGGATGAGCAGTTCTTC. It yields the protein CASSLAMVAGEDEQFF. This chain joins TRBV5-5 and TRBJ2-1; 9 nucleotides agree with TRBD2. The CDR3 extends over 16 amino acids. V lost 0 bases and J lost 8; bases outside the gene matches: 9. Per the germline V gene, CDR1 is SGHKS and CDR2 is YYEKEE (reference sequence).

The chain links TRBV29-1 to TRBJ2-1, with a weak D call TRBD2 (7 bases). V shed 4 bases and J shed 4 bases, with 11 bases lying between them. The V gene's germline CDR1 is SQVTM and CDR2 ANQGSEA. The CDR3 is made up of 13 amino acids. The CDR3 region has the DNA TGCAGCGTTGCAAGGGGGGGATACAATGAGCAGTTCTTC. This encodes CSVARGGYNEQFF.

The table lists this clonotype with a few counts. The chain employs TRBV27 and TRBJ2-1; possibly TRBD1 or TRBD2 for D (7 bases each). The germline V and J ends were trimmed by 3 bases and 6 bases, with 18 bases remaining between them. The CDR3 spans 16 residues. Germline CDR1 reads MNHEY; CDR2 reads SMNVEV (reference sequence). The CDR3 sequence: CASSFWGGGPLNEQFF. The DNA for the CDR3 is TGTGCCAGCAGTTTCTGGGGAGGGGGCCCCCTCAATGAGCAGTTCTTC.

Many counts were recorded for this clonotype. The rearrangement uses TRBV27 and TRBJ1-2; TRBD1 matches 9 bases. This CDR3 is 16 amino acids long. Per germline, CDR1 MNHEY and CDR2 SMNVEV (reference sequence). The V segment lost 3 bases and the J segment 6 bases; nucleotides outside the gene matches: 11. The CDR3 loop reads CASSLTSGTGMNGYTF. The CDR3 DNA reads TGTGCCAGCAGTTTGACATCCGGGACAGGGATGAATGGCTACACCTTC.

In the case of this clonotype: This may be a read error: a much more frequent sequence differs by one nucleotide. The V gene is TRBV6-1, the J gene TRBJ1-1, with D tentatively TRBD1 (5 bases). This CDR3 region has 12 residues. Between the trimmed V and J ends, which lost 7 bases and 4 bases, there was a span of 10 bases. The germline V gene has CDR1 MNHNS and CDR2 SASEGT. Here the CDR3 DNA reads TGTGCCAGCATTTTTGGGGGCACTGAAGCTTTCTTT. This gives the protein CASIFGGTEAFF.

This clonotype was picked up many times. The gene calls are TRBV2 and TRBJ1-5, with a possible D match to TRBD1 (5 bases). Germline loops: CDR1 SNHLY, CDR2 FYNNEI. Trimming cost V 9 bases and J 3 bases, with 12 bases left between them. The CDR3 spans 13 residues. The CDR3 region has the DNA TGTGCCAGTGAAGGGGCGGACAATCAGCCCCAGCATTTT. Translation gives CASEGADNQPQHF.

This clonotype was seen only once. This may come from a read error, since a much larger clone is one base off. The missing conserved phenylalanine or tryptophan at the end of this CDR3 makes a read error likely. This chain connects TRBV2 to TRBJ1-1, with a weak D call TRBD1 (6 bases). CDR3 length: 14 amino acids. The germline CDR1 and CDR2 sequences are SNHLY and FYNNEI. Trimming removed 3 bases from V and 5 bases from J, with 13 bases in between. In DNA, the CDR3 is TGTGCCAGCAGTGACAACGCCAGGGGAACTGAAGCTTTCCTT. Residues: CASSDNARGTEAFL.

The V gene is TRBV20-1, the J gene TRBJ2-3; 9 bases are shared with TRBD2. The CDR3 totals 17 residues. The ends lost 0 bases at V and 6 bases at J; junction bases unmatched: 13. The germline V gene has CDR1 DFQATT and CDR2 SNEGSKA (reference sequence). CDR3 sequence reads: CSARDRYSGRPRDTQYF. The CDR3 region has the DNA TGCAGTGCTAGAGATCGGTATAGCGGGAGACCTAGGGATACGCAGTATTTT.

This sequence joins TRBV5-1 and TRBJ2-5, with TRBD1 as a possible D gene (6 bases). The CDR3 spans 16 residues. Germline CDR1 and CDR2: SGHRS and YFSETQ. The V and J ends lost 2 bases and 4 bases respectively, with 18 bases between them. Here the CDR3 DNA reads TGCGCCAGCAGCTTATGGGGGCAGGGCGGCGGAGAGACCCAGTACTTC. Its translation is CASSLWGQGGGETQYF.

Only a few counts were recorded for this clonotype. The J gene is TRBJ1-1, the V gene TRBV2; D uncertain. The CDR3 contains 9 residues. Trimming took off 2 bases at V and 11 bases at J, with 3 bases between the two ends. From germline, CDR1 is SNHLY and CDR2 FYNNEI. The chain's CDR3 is CASSEKAFF. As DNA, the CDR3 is TGTGCCAGCAGTGAAAAGGCTTTCTTT. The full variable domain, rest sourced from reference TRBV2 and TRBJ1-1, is EPEVTQTPSHQVTQMGQEVILRCVPISNHLYFYWYRQILGQKVEFLVSFYNNEISEKSEIFDDQFSVERPDGSNFTLKIRSTKLEDSAMYFCASSEKAFFGQGTRLTVV.